Presented here are 11 T cell receptor beta chains from one specimen sequenced in a study of glioma-infiltrating T cells. TCR alpha and beta CDR3 regions were amplified from RNA using iRepertoire nested multiplex PCR. TCRdb re-called the multiplex PCR reads through MiXCR, storing one row per CDR3 protein. In the table there are approximately 100,000 distinct CDR3 sequences, less than 30% of which are singletons. Sample: glioma tissue, nonneoplastic brain tissue, or PBMCs (not recorded which). These receptors were taken from a human donor with low-grade glioma or glioblastoma, undergoing nonglioma brain surgery, or in good health (not recorded which).

As to this clonotype: At one end, the junction sequence differs from germline, possibly due to a read error. The chain recombines TRBV4-1 with TRBJ2-5, with D hard to call. Germline V gene lookup returns CDR1 MGHRA and CDR2 YSYEKL. CDR3 length: 14 amino acids. This CDR3 reads CARSQVMTPETQYF. The CDR3 DNA follows: TGCGCCAGAAGCCAAGTGATGACGCCAGAGACCCAGTACTTC.

The J gene is TRBJ2-5, the V gene TRBV12-3 or TRBV12-4; TRBD1 matches 9 bases. After removal of 5 bases from V and 3 bases from J, the junction contained 10 bases not matched to a gene. The CDR3 has 16 residues. Here the CDR3 DNA reads TGTGCCAGCAGTCCATCCGGGACAGGGTACGAAGAGACCCAGTACTTC. Its translation: CASSPSGTGYEETQYF.

This clonotype was counted only a few times. The CDR3 is CSVQGSGANVLTF. The CDR3 DNA reads as TGCAGCGTACAGGGCTCTGGGGCCAACGTCCTGACTTTC. The rearrangement links TRBV29-1 to TRBJ2-6; perhaps TRBD1 as D (6 bases). Germline lookup yields CDR1 SQVTM and CDR2 ANQGSEA. The CDR3 runs 13 residues. V was shortened by 6 bases and J by 0 bases, with 6 bases between the two germline ends.

To note about this clonotype: This may stem from a read error, because a much larger clone lies one nucleotide away. The chain carries TRBV5-1 and TRBJ2-1, with 11 bases aligning to TRBD2. The CDR3 length is 15 residues. Germline CDR1 and CDR2: SGHRS and YFSETQ. CDR3 bases: TGCGTCAGCAAAAAACTAGCGGGAGATTTCCATGAGCAGTTCTTC. This sequence encodes CVSKKLAGDFHEQFF.

In its sample, this clonotype was seen many times. The V gene is TRBV28, the J gene TRBJ2-5; D remains unclear. Germline V gene data show CDR1 as MDHEN and CDR2 as SYDVKM. CDR3 length: 14 amino acids. Trimming removed 1 base at V and 7 bases at J, with 13 bases between. DNA for the CDR3: TGTGCCAGCAGTTTATTGTATCAAAAAGGGACCCAGTACTTC. Translated, it gives CASSLLYQKGTQYF.

This clonotype was recorded at least ten times. The chain links TRBV4-3 to TRBJ2-2; weak D call: TRBD1 (6 bases). V was trimmed by 0 bases and J by 6 bases, leaving 11 bases between them. CDR3 size: 15 residues. Germline V lookup: CDR1 LGHNA, CDR2 YSLEER. The CDR3 nucleotides are TGCGCCAGCAGCCAAGATACAGGGATGGCCGGGGAGCTGTTTTTT. Translating gives CASSQDTGMAGELFF.

The table lists this clonotype with many counts. This rearrangement joins TRBV7-9 to TRBJ2-3; TRBD1 matches 7 bases. Germline V gene lookup returns CDR1 SEHNR and CDR2 FQNEAQ (reference sequence). The CDR3 runs 15 residues. Losses at the gene ends were 5 bases for V and 0 bases for J; bases not matched to a gene: 5. This CDR3 is CASSRWTGSTDTQYF. In DNA form, the CDR3 reads TGTGCCAGCAGCCGGTGGACAGGCAGCACAGATACGCAGTATTTT.

Worth noting for this clonotype: A much larger clone is a single base away; this may be a read error. The V call is TRBV12-3 or TRBV12-4, the J call TRBJ2-7; 7 bases map to TRBD1. Trimming took 5 bases from V and 0 from J; bases not matched to a gene: 7. This CDR3 contains 15 residues. CDR3 sequence reads: CASSTVQGLSYEQYF. CDR3 bases: TGTGCCAGCAGTACGGTACAGGGGCTCTCCTACGAGCAGTACTTC.

With regard to this clonotype: Germline and junction disagree at one end, which may indicate a read error. This sequence joins TRBV5-1 and TRBJ1-1; D is uncertain. Germline lookup yields CDR1 SGHRS and CDR2 YFSETQ. CDR3 length: 12 amino acids. CDR3 DNA: TGCCCCAGCAGCTACGTGAACACTGAAGCCTTCTTT. It translates to CPSSYVNTEAFF.

V and J are TRBV9 and TRBJ2-1, with D possibly matching TRBD2 (6 bases). Between the trimmed V and J ends, which lost 3 bases and 4 bases, there was a span of 17 bases. In germline, CDR1 is SGDLS, CDR2 YYNGEE. The CDR3 consists of 16 residues. The CDR3 is CASSGEVAAGYNEQFF. The CDR3 nucleotides are TGTGCCAGCAGCGGCGAAGTAGCGGCCGGATACAATGAGCAGTTCTTC.

At least ten counts were recorded for this clonotype. The chain is built from TRBV12-3 or TRBV12-4 and TRBJ2-3; the match to TRBD2 covers 12 bases. This CDR3 region has 15 residues. J gave up 5 bases and V 0 bases, and 0 bases lay outside the gene matches. This CDR3 is CASSLAGLAGDTQYF. The CDR3 DNA reads as TGTGCCAGCAGTTTAGCGGGACTAGCGGGAGATACGCAGTATTTT.